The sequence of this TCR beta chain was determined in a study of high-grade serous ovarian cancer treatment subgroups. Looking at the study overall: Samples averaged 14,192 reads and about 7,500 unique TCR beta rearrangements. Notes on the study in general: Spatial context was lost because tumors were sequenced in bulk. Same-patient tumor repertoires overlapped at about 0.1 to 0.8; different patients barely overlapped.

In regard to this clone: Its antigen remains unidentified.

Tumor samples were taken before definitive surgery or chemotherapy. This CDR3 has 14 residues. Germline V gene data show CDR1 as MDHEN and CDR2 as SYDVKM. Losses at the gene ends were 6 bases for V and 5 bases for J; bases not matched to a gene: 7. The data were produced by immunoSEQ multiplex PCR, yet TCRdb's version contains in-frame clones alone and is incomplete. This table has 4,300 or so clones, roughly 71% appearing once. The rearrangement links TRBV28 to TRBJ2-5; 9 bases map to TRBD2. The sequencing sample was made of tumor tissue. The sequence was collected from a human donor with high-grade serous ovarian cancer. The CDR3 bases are TGTGCCAGCAGGCGGGGGGGGGCAAGTGAGACCCAGTACTTC. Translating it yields CASRRGGASETQYF. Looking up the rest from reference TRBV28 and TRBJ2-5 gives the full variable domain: DVKVTQSSRYLVKRTGEKVFLECVQDMDHENMFWYRQDPGLGLRLIYFSYDVKMKEKGDIPEGYSVSREKKERFSLILESASTNQTSMYLCASRRGGASETQYFGPGTRLLVL.